One and the same sample provided the 15 T cell receptor beta chains below, sequenced in a study of T cell responses to AZD1222 COVID-19 vaccine. Sequencing used immunoSEQ multiplex PCR; TCRdb keeps in-frame clones, though not all of them. The data hold about 84,000 clones, with roughly 88% observed a single time. Sequenced here: peripheral blood, sampled 28 days after the second AZD1222 dose. The receptors were gathered from an adult who received the AZD1222 COVID-19 vaccine.

J is TRBJ1-3 and V is TRBV19; TRBD1 aligns across 8 bases. CDR1 is LNHDA and CDR2 is SQIVND in the germline V gene (reference sequence). The CDR3 has 13 residues. The V segment lost 9 bases and the J segment 3 bases; nucleotides outside the gene matches: 4. The CDR3 region is CASKTGGGNTIYF. CDR3 coding DNA: TGTGCCAGCAAAACAGGGGGTGGAAACACCATATATTTT.

The chain employs TRBV29-1 and TRBJ1-2; no clear D gene. Trimming removed 4 bases from V and 4 bases from J, with 19 bases in between. The germline CDR1 and CDR2 sequences are SQVTM and ANQGSEA. The CDR3 loop spans 15 amino acids. CDR3 nucleotides: TGCAGCGTTGGATTTCTGGCCCGACATCCCTATGGCTACACCTTC. Amino acid sequence: CSVGFLARHPYGYTF.

This rearrangement joins TRBV19 to TRBJ2-1; D tentatively reads TRBD1 or TRBD2 (6 bases each). Germline V gene lookup returns CDR1 LNHDA and CDR2 SQIVND (reference sequence). Trimming cost V 0 bases and J 8 bases, with 14 bases left between them. This CDR3 has 15 residues. The CDR3 protein is CASSIDPPGAYEQFF. CDR3 bases: TGTGCCAGTAGTATAGATCCGCCGGGGGCATATGAGCAGTTCTTC. The full variable domain, in which reference TRBV19 and TRBJ2-1 provide the parts outside the CDR3, is DGGITQSPKYLFRKEGQNVTLSCEQNLNHDAMYWYRQDPGQGLRLIYYSQIVNDFQKGDIAEGYSVSREKKESFPLTVTSAQKNPTAFYLCASSIDPPGAYEQFFGPGTRLTVL.

The CDR3 DNA follows: TGTGCCAGCAGTGACAAGCCTGAAGCTTTCTTT. Its translation is CASSDKPEAFF. The gene calls are TRBV6-1 and TRBJ1-1; D is ambiguous. Germline CDR1 MNHNS, CDR2 SASEGT. The CDR3 is made up of 11 amino acids. Trimming pared 3 bases from V and 6 bases from J, leaving 5 bases between.

A single count supports this clone. The chain recombines TRBV3-1 (or the pseudogene TRBV3-2) with TRBJ1-2; D gene ambiguous. The germline gives CDR1 LGHDT, CDR2 YNNKEL (reference sequence). Deletions cut 1 base from V and 0 bases from J, with 9 bases between. The CDR3 contains 15 residues. CDR3 in amino acids: CASSQGRSSNYGYTF. Here the CDR3 DNA reads TGTGCCAGCAGCCAAGGACGATCCTCTAACTATGGCTACACCTTC.

V and J are TRBV19 and TRBJ2-5; D is perhaps TRBD1 or TRBD2 (5 bases each). The CDR3 contains 14 residues. Germline V lookup: CDR1 LNHDA, CDR2 SQIVND (reference sequence). V was shortened by 5 bases and J by 10 bases, with 20 bases between the two germline ends. For the CDR3, the DNA is TGTGCCAGTAGTCCAGCGGACAACGGTGGTTTCCAGTACTTC. Residues: CASSPADNGGFQYF.

The chain employs TRBV5-4 and TRBJ2-7; tentatively, D is TRBD1 (7 bases). Germline-derived CDR1 and CDR2 are SGHNT and YYREEE (reference sequence). V lost 5 bases and J lost 1, with 16 bases in between. The CDR3 extends over 15 amino acids. The CDR3 reads CASRLTGDLSYEQYF. The CDR3 DNA follows: TGTGCCAGCAGATTAACAGGGGACTTGTCCTACGAGCAGTACTTC.

CDR3 amino acids: CASSEPGPYEQYF. CDR3 nucleotides: TGTGCCAGCAGTGAACCCGGCCCCTACGAGCAGTACTTC. The genes are TRBV6-1 and TRBJ2-7; D uncertain. The length of the CDR3 is 13 residues. V dropped 2 bases and J dropped 2 bases, with 7 bases sitting between them. Germline loops: CDR1 MNHNS, CDR2 SASEGT.

A few counts support this clone. The chain couples TRBV6-1 to TRBJ1-5; D uncertain. This CDR3 has 14 residues. Deletions cut 2 bases from V and 2 bases from J, with 7 bases between. The germline V gene encodes CDR1 MNHNS and CDR2 SASEGT. In DNA form, the CDR3 reads TGTGCCAGCAGTGAAATGTCCGGCAATCAGCCCCAGCATTTT. It codes for CASSEMSGNQPQHF.

The V call is TRBV7-9, the J call TRBJ2-7; TRBD1 matches 7 bases. This CDR3 is built from 14 residues. Trimming cost V 5 bases and J 5 bases; bases outside gene matches: 9. Per germline, CDR1 SEHNR and CDR2 FQNEAQ (reference sequence). CDR3: CASSPPTTGDEQYF. CDR3 DNA: TGTGCCAGCAGCCCGCCTACCACAGGGGACGAGCAGTACTTC. Drawing the rest from reference TRBV7-9 and TRBJ2-7, the complete variable domain is DTGVSQNPRHKITKRGQNVTFRCDPISEHNRLYWYRQTLGQGPEFLTYFQNEAQLEKSRLLSDRFSAERPKGSFSTLEIQRTEQGDSAMYLCASSPPTTGDEQYFGPGTRLTVT.

The chain recombines TRBV30 with TRBJ2-3; 9 bases align to TRBD1. The CDR3 loop spans 16 amino acids. CDR1 is GTSNPN, CDR2 SVGIG, per germline (reference sequence). The trim removed 2 bases at V and 8 bases at J, leaving 14 bases unmatched. This CDR3 reads CAWSKGTGGKGGTQYF. The CDR3 nucleotides read TGTGCCTGGAGTAAGGGCACAGGGGGCAAAGGGGGTACGCAGTATTTT.

This sequence joins TRBV19 and TRBJ1-2; perhaps TRBD1 as D (5 bases). V lost 1 base, J lost 6 bases, and 12 bases lay in between. CDR3 size: 14 residues. Germline values: CDR1 LNHDA, CDR2 SQIVND (reference sequence). For the CDR3, the DNA is TGTGCCAGTAGTATAGCAGGGTCCGACAATGGCTACACCTTC. This codes for CASSIAGSDNGYTF.

The rearrangement uses TRBV19 and TRBJ2-2, with D unresolved. The CDR3 totals 11 residues. CDR1 is LNHDA and CDR2 is SQIVND in the germline V gene (reference sequence). Between the trimmed V and J ends, which lost 3 bases and 7 bases, there was a span of 3 bases. The CDR3 bases are TGTGCCAGTAGTATTATCGGGGAGCTGTTTTTT. Encoded protein: CASSIIGELFF.

V is TRBV5-1 and J is TRBJ2-7; TRBD2 might be the D (6 bases). This CDR3 is built from 14 residues. CDR1 and CDR2 (germline): SGHRS, YFSETQ. V was shortened by 3 bases and J by 2 bases, with 12 bases between the two germline ends. CDR3: CASSYLGGTYEQYF. In nucleotides, the CDR3 is TGCGCCAGCAGCTACCTCGGGGGAACCTACGAGCAGTACTTC.

This clone was recorded only once. The genes are TRBV6-5 and TRBJ1-1; TRBD1 might be the D (6 bases). This CDR3 has 15 residues. The germline V gene encodes CDR1 MNHEY and CDR2 SVGAGI. Between the trimmed V and J ends, which lost 1 base and 4 bases, there was a span of 13 bases. The CDR3 DNA reads as TGTGCCAGCAGTTACTGGGGGGCGCGGACCACTGAAGCTTTCTTT. Its translation: CASSYWGARTTEAFF.